These T cell receptor beta chains were read from a single sample in a study of patients and donors after allogeneic stem cell transplantation. TCRdb recomputed calls from the RT-PCR reads with MiXCR, one row per CDR3 protein. The data show some 90,000 distinct CDR3 sequences, around 48% seen once. The sequencing sample was made of blood, either unsorted or a sorted T cell fraction (not recorded which). All receptors derive from a human donor who was either an allogeneic HSCT recipient or a stem cell or donor lymphocyte infusion donor (not recorded which). It is not recorded whose cells these are; they may come from a transplant donor. Each CDR3 is given with its conserved first and last residue. D genes are given only for firm matches. A clone size is listed for some rows: how often the clone was seen (once, few, many), or a class if it is expanded.

size	J	V	D	CDR3	DNA
.	TRBJ1-2	TRBV12-3/TRBV12-4	.	CASSFMTEGGYTF	TGTGCCAGCAGCTTTATGACAGAAGGTGGCTACACCTTC
.	TRBJ2-3	TRBV12-3/TRBV12-4	TRBD2	CASSLALAGEADTQYF	TGTGCCAGCAGTTTAGCGCTCGCGGGAGAGGCAGATACGCAGTATTTT
few	TRBJ1-1	TRBV20-1	.	CSARRVGREDTEAFF	TGCAGTGCTAGGAGGGTGGGGAGGGAGGACACTGAAGCTTTCTTT
.	TRBJ2-1	TRBV7-7	TRBD2	CASSPGTSGDNEQFF	TGTGCTAGCAGCCCTGGGACTAGCGGGGACAATGAGCAGTTCTTC
.	TRBJ1-1	TRBV10-3	TRBD1	CAISNWDRGEDTEAFF	TGTGCCATCAGCAACTGGGACAGGGGTGAAGACACTGAAGCTTTCTTT
.	TRBJ2-1	TRBV28	.	CASRGGGYNEQFF	TGTGCCAGCAGAGGGGGGGGATACAATGAGCAGTTCTTC
.	TRBJ1-2	TRBV28	TRBD1	CASSPLGGTEGYTF	TGTGCCAGCAGTCCCCTCGGGGGGACAGAAGGCTACACCTTC
once	TRBJ2-7	TRBV2	.	CASSTQKQYF	TGTGCCAGCAGTACGCAGAAGCAGTACTTC
few	TRBJ1-1	TRBV6-5	.	CASSNTVNTEAFF	TGTGCCAGCAGTAATACAGTGAACACTGAAGCTTTCTTT
few	TRBJ1-1	TRBV5-6	.	CASSLGRGANTEAFF	TGTGCCAGCAGCTTGGGTAGGGGAGCGAACACTGAAGCTTTCTTT
.	TRBJ1-2	TRBV24-1	.	CATSDRGAANYGYTF	TGTGCCACCAGTGATCGCGGGGCAGCTAACTATGGCTACACCTTC
.	TRBJ1-2	TRBV6-2/TRBV6-3	TRBD1	CASSIQGHYGYTF	TGTGCCAGCAGTATACAGGGGCACTATGGCTACACCTTC
.	TRBJ1-5	TRBV20-1	.	CSARDTSRGRSQGNQPQHF	TGCAGTGCTAGAGATACTTCCCGGGGCAGGTCACAAGGCAATCAGCCCCAGCATTTT
.	TRBJ2-7	TRBV21-1	.	CASSPRSSGSSYEQYF	TGTGCCAGCAGCCCCCGATCGTCTGGGAGCTCCTACGAGCAGTACTTC
many	TRBJ2-3	TRBV12-3/TRBV12-4	TRBD2	CASSLVAGGDTQYF	TGTGCCAGCAGTTTGGTAGCGGGAGGGGATACGCAGTATTTT
few	TRBJ1-1	TRBV12-3/TRBV12-4	.	CASSKHRRAEAFF	TGTGCCAGCAGTAAACACCGAAGGGCGGAAGCTTTCTTT
.	TRBJ1-1	TRBV7-9	TRBD1	CASSRTGTGNTEAFF	TGTGCCAGCAGTCGAACCGGGACAGGGAACACTGAAGCTTTCTTT
.	TRBJ1-5	TRBV20-1	.	CSARPDRNQPQHF	TGCAGTGCTAGGCCAGACAGAAATCAGCCCCAGCATTTT
.	TRBJ1-2	TRBV27	TRBD1	CASTGQGYGYTF	TGTGCCAGCACCGGACAGGGGTATGGCTACACCTTC
.	TRBJ1-2	TRBV12-3/TRBV12-4	.	CASSFGQGNYGYTF	TGTGCCAGCAGTTTTGGGCAGGGGAACTATGGCTACACCTTC
few	TRBJ1-1	TRBV27	.	CASSLADSKATEAFF	TGTGCCAGCAGTTTAGCGGACAGTAAAGCCACTGAAGCTTTCTTT
few	TRBJ1-1	TRBV12-3/TRBV12-4	.	CASSLVYGDTEAFF	TGTGCCAGCAGTTTAGTATACGGGGACACTGAAGCTTTCTTT
.	TRBJ2-3	TRBV27	TRBD2	CASSLMSLAGADTQYF	TGTGCCAGCAGTTTAATGTCACTAGCGGGAGCTGATACGCAGTATTTT
medium-sized	TRBJ1-2	TRBV13	.	CASSLGNGAYGYTF	TGTGCCAGCAGCTTAGGCAATGGGGCCTATGGCTACACCTTC
.	TRBJ1-4	TRBV20-1	.	CSASSYRDHRATNEKLFF	TGCAGTGCTTCCAGCTACCGGGACCACCGTGCAACTAATGAAAAACTGTTTTTT
.	TRBJ1-1	TRBV12-3/TRBV12-4	TRBD1	CASSPQTGMNTEAFF	TGTGCCAGCAGTCCCCAGACAGGGATGAACACTGAAGCTTTCTTT
.	TRBJ2-5	TRBV27	.	CASNSNREIPETQYF	TGTGCCAGCAATTCCAACCGCGAGATACCAGAGACCCAGTACTTC
.	TRBJ1-5	TRBV7-8	.	CASCGLPDQPQHF	TGTGCCAGCTGTGGTTTACCCGATCAGCCCCAGCATTTT
.	TRBJ1-2	TRBV11-2	.	CASSLDRTVGGYTF	TGTGCCAGCAGCTTAGATCGGACAGTGGGTGGCTACACCTTC